These T cell receptor beta chains were read from a single sample in a study of shared clonotypes between healthy human individuals. Profiling relied on immunoSEQ multiplex PCR, and the TCRdb table lists in-frame clones only, not all of them. The sample shows some 2,000,000 clones, about 94% of them seen only once. The specimen was naive CD4+ T cells sorted from blood. These receptors all come from a man younger than 30 in good health. The conserved cysteine and the conserved F or W are not part of the CDR3 here.

V gene,CDR3 protein
TRBV5-5,ASSPRQGTNSPLH
TRBV29-1,SVGEVSYNEQF
TRBV28,ASSETGISPLH
TRBV4-3,ASSPDGSGANVLT
TRBV30,AWSTDSNQPQH
TRBV6-6,ASTLGLNFVQY
TRBV15,ATSREVEGFEQY
TRBV25-1,ASGNRSPPETQY
TRBV10-3,AIRELDTQY
TRBV9,ASSVDGLTYTDTQY
TRBV27,ASKRGPTYNEQF
TRBV6-5,ASSPQGRTEAF
TRBV9,ASSTGFSGNTIY
TRBV20-1,SALGVETQY
TRBV4-3,ASSQEGGGPYNEQF
TRBV6-6,ASSYMNTEAF
TRBV5-5,ASSLGPSVSYEQY
TRBV4-3,ASSQDWDRYIYEQY
TRBV30,AWDSTNTGELF
TRBV5-1,ASSLFGANTEAF
TRBV18,ASSPGQTGNTIY
TRBV2,ASSLEEPNTGELF
TRBV5-4,ASSSNVEGGTEAF
TRBV6-5,ASSYTGTQPQH
TRBV4-2,ASRGTEINEKLF
TRBV30,AWSQGSSYEQY
TRBV12-5,ASGLDGRSTDTQY
TRBV6-1,ASREARDNSYEQY
TRBV5-4,ASSHPTSGMSGELF
TRBV2,ASRRTLLTSYEQY
TRBV5-1,ASSLVPTETDTQY
TRBV10-3,AIMQNTEAF
TRBV6-5,ASSYSFWENTEAF
TRBV2,ASSEPGNYGYT
TRBV7-8,ASSLAQGNQPQH
TRBV25-1,ASSATGSSYEQY
TRBV11-2,ASSLGASYEQY
TRBV2,ASKMGTDTAYEQY
TRBV25-1,ASSGGTSGNEQF
TRBV5-4,ASSKGHQNTEAF
TRBV11-2,ASTPRPMGEQF
TRBV18,ASSPSGSGANVLT
TRBV6-1,ASMRGGQEDTQY
TRBV7-9,ASSYSIDSYEQY
TRBV6-5,ASSYVGYT
TRBV7-9,ASSPPPAPYEQY
TRBV4-3,ASSQDPQARDGQY
TRBV5-4,ASSFDKFNTVAF
TRBV30,ARSVLGSGANVLT
TRBV4-1,ASSLGEGGNSYEQY
TRBV9,ASSPGQTYGYT
TRBV4-3,ASSLLAGYEQY
TRBV5-6,ASIMSPGETQY